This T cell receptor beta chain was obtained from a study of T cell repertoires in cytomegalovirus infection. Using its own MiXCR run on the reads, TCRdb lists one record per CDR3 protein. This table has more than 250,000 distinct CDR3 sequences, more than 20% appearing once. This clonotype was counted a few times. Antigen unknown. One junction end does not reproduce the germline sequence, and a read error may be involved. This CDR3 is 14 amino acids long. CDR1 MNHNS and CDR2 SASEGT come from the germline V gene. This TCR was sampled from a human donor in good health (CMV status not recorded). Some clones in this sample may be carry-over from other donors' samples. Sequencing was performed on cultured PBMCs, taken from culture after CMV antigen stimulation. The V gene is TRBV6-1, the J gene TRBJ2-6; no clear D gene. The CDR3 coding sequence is TGTGCCAGCGAGTCTGGCCCTGGCGCCAACGTCCTGACTTTC. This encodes CASESGPGANVLTF.